This is a list of T cell receptor beta chains from one sample in a study of shared clonotypes between healthy human individuals. The repertoire was sequenced with immunoSEQ multiplex PCR; TCRdb's copy has only in-frame clones and lacks some. The sample includes 2,500,000 or so clones, roughly 93% of them seen just once. Sequenced sample: naive CD4+ T cells from PBMCs. Receptors originate from a man aged 18 to 29 in good health. Some clones in this sample may be carry-over from other donors' samples. Each CDR3 is given with its conserved first and last residue. The D gene is left open where the match is weak. Clone size is given for some rows only: seen once, a few or many times, or a class if the clone is expanded.

V	size	J	D	DNA	CDR3
TRBV7-2	-	TRBJ1-1	-	TGTGCCAGCAGCTTAAGGACAGATTTGAACACTGAAGCTTTCTTT	CASSLRTDLNTEAFF
TRBV4-1	-	TRBJ2-2	-	TGCGCCAGCAGCCAAGATCCGAGGAGGACCGGGGAGGTGGGCACCGGGGAGCTGTTTTTT	CASSQDPRRTGEVGTGELFF
TRBV5-1	-	TRBJ1-5	-	TGCGCCAGCAGCTTTAGGAGCAATCAGCCCCAGCATTTT	CASSFRSNQPQHF
TRBV28	-	TRBJ1-2	TRBD1	TGTGCCAGCAGTTGGACAGGGGCGGGCTACACCTTC	CASSWTGAGYTF
TRBV28	-	TRBJ2-1	-	TGTGCCAGCAGTTTATTAAGGGCCAATGAGCAGTTCTTC	CASSLLRANEQFF
TRBV28	-	TRBJ1-2	-	TGTGCCAGCAGGTCTTCCGGGACGGGGACTGGCTACACCTTC	CASRSSGTGTGYTF
TRBV11-3	-	TRBJ2-2	-	TGTGCCAGCAGCCGCCGGGACGATGTTGGGGAGCTGTTTTTT	CASSRRDDVGELFF
TRBV5-1	-	TRBJ2-3	TRBD2	TGCGCCAGCAGCTTGGTCAGCGGGAGGTCAGATACGCAGTATTTT	CASSLVSGRSDTQYF
TRBV9	few	TRBJ1-1	TRBD1	TGTGCCAGCAGCGCGAGACAGGGGGCGAACACTGAAGCTTTCTTT	CASSARQGANTEAFF
TRBV6-5	-	TRBJ1-1	-	TGTGCCAGCAGTCCTGGACCCATGAACACTGAAGCTTTCTTT	CASSPGPMNTEAFF
TRBV19	-	TRBJ1-4	-	TGTGCCAGTAGTATTTCCCGAAACAGGGCAACTAATGAAAAACTGTTTTTT	CASSISRNRATNEKLFF
TRBV5-6	-	TRBJ2-7	TRBD2	TGTGCCAGCAGCTCGATACCTACTAGCGGGGGGGCCTACGAGCAGTACTTC	CASSSIPTSGGAYEQYF